This T cell receptor beta chain was recorded in a study of radiotherapy plus CTLA-4 blockade in lung cancer (dated by TCRdb to the late 2010s). About the investigation overall: Objective responses occurred in roughly a sixth of enrolled patients, and around 29% achieved disease control.

What the authors observed across the whole study: The strongest predictors of response, as reported, were early dynamic changes in blood T cell clones along with a rise in serum interferon-beta after radiation. TCR clones derived from tumors expanded in peripheral blood after treatment with radiotherapy and ipilimumab.

From V the trimming removes 4 bases and from J it removes 1 base, while the gene matches leave 4 bases of the junction unaccounted for. The CDR3, from cysteine to phenylalanine, totals 14 residues. CDR3 DNA is the only sequence kept; it has 42 bases, read in frame from the first base. CDR1 and CDR2 are read off the germline V gene as SGHRS and YFSETQ. Receptor amplification or capture employed the immunoSEQ multiplex PCR assay. TCRdb re-hosts the immuneACCESS table, in-frame sequences only. Its copies lack some clones; in the studies checked, an unresolved V gene accounts for under half of them, and the cause for the rest is not known. The sample table contains 50,000 to 65,000 clones; only one count was recorded for about 77% of them. The ten largest clonotypes hold less than 3% of the sample. Comments on this clone: What antigen it recognizes has not been identified. No qualities accompany the bases; no much larger clone lies one base away.

Focal radiation therapy combined with CTLA-4 blockade (ipilimumab) was tested in patients with chemo-refractory metastatic non-small-cell lung cancer. The sequencing used peripheral blood, collected from a patient treated with radiotherapy plus ipilimumab. This TCR was recovered from a human donor with non-small cell lung cancer whose response to radiotherapy plus ipilimumab could not be evaluated. The chain was built from TRBV5-1 and TRBJ2-5; the junction holds 7 bases that match TRBD2. For the CDR3, the sequence is CASSPSGGQETQYF. The nucleotide sequence is TGCGCCAGCAGCCCCTCGGGGGGCCAAGAGACCCAGTACTTC.